These T cell receptor beta chains were read from a single sample in a study of cytomegalovirus exposure and HLA in healthy donors. Generated by immunoSEQ multiplex PCR, the TCRdb table keeps only in-frame clones and is missing some. The data hold more than 95,000 clones, with around 73% observed a single time. The sample was PBMCs. The source is a woman aged 40 to 50 in good health and CMV-seronegative. The CDR3 runs from the conserved cysteine through the conserved F or W. The D gene is left open where the match is weak. Not all rows give a size; the values are once, few, many and, for expanded clones, a class.

>-|TRBJ2-2|15|TRBV7-6|-
CASSFNRVLTGELFF
TGTGCCAGCAGCTTTAATCGGGTTTTGACCGGGGAGCTGTTTTTT
>-|TRBJ1-2|13|TRBV28|-
CASSWAGNYGYTF
TGTGCCAGCAGTTGGGCCGGAAACTATGGCTACACCTTC
>-|TRBJ1-1|11|TRBV5-1|-
CASSSNGEAFF
TGCGCCAGCAGCTCGAACGGTGAAGCTTTCTTT
>TRBD1|TRBJ2-7|12|TRBV2|-
CASRGQSYEQYF
TGTGCCAGCAGGGGACAGAGCTACGAGCAGTACTTC
>-|TRBJ2-7|16|TRBV7-9|-
CASSLARKLSVHEQYF
TGTGCCAGCAGCTTAGCGCGGAAACTCAGCGTCCACGAGCAGTACTTC
>-|TRBJ2-7|16|TRBV18|-
CASSPLGTQDSYEQYF
TGTGCCAGCTCACCGCTCGGGACTCAAGACTCCTACGAGCAGTACTTC
>-|TRBJ2-7|15|TRBV7-9|once
CASSLLRDKAYEQYF
TGTGCCAGCAGCCTACTCCGGGACAAAGCCTACGAGCAGTACTTC
>-|TRBJ2-1|13|TRBV6-5|few
CASSYSNSNEQFF
TGTGCCAGCAGTTACTCGAACAGCAATGAGCAGTTCTTC
>-|TRBJ2-7|14|TRBV28|-
CASTSGKGLYEQYF
TGTGCCAGCACCTCAGGGAAAGGTCTCTACGAGCAGTACTTC
>TRBD2|TRBJ2-7|15|TRBV9|-
CASSVAGTSSYEQYF
TGTGCCAGCAGCGTAGCGGGGACTAGCTCCTACGAGCAGTACTTC
>TRBD1|TRBJ2-7|14|TRBV10-3|-
CAISERTGGDEQYF
TGTGCCATCAGTGAGAGGACAGGGGGCGACGAGCAGTACTTC
>TRBD1|TRBJ1-2|15|TRBV6-6|-
CASSSYETGGNGYTF
TGTGCCAGCAGTTCCTATGAAACAGGGGGCAATGGCTACACCTTC
>TRBD2|TRBJ2-2|15|TRBV18|-
CASSPTSVVDGELFF
TGTGCCAGCTCACCCACTAGCGTGGTGGACGGGGAGCTGTTTTTT
>-|TRBJ2-7|13|TRBV27|-
CASSRSPSYEQYF
TGTGCCAGCAGTCGTTCTCCCTCCTACGAGCAGTACTTC
>TRBD1|TRBJ1-2|13|TRBV5-6|-
CASSFEAGGGYTF
TGTGCCAGCAGCTTCGAGGCAGGGGGTGGCTACACCTTC
>TRBD2|TRBJ2-1|17|TRBV5-6|-
CASSSGLAGDFRNEQFF
TGTGCCAGCAGCTCGGGACTAGCGGGAGATTTCAGGAATGAGCAGTTCTTC
>-|TRBJ1-1|18|TRBV30|-
CAWSVHAHLWAENTEAFF
TGTGCCTGGAGTGTACATGCCCACCTTTGGGCAGAGAACACTGAAGCTTTCTTT
>-|TRBJ1-4|17|TRBV29-1|few
CSVGDTRPASFNEKLFF
TGCAGCGTTGGGGACACACGTCCCGCATCCTTTAATGAAAAACTGTTTTTT
>-|TRBJ2-1|14|TRBV28|-
CASSYISRGNEQFF
TGTGCCAGCAGCTACATCAGCAGGGGAAATGAGCAGTTCTTC
>-|TRBJ1-5|15|TRBV15|once
CATSRDPGQHEPQHF
TGTGCCACCAGCAGAGATCCCGGACAGCATGAGCCCCAGCATTTT
>TRBD1|TRBJ1-5|15|TRBV7-9|once
CASSQGDSANQPQHF
TGTGCCAGCAGCCAAGGGGACAGCGCGAATCAGCCCCAGCATTTT
>-|TRBJ2-3|16|TRBV2|-
CASKVSKRAYTDTQYF
TGTGCCAGCAAGGTTAGCAAGCGGGCTTACACAGATACGCAGTATTTT
>-|TRBJ2-6|17|TRBV19|-
CASSIQGGTSGANVLTF
TGTGCCAGTAGTATCCAGGGGGGAACCTCTGGGGCCAACGTCCTGACTTTC
>-|TRBJ2-5|13|TRBV7-9|-
CASSFRQQETQYF
TGTGCCAGCAGCTTCAGACAGCAAGAGACCCAGTACTTC
>TRBD2|TRBJ2-1|14|TRBV7-9|-
CASSGLAGYNEQFF
TGTGCCAGTAGCGGGCTAGCGGGCTACAATGAGCAGTTCTTC
>TRBD2|TRBJ2-3|15|TRBV7-3|once
CASSISGLRADTQYF
TGTGCCAGCAGCATTAGCGGGCTGCGGGCAGATACGCAGTATTTT
>TRBD2|TRBJ2-5|16|TRBV7-2|-
CASSPTGLAGEETQYF
TGTGCCAGCAGTCCAACAGGACTAGCGGGAGAGGAGACCCAGTACTTC
>-|TRBJ1-1|15|TRBV28|-
CASSLWTGYRTEAFF
TGTGCCAGCAGTTTATGGACTGGGTATCGGACTGAAGCTTTCTTT
>TRBD2|TRBJ2-7|16|TRBV28|-
CASSLSRLAGPLEQYF
TGTGCCAGCAGTTTGAGCCGGCTAGCGGGCCCCTTGGAGCAGTACTTC
>TRBD1|TRBJ1-2|20|TRBV7-8|-
CASSLLGGLQRQGSSYGYTF
TGTGCCAGCAGCCTACTGGGGGGACTTCAGCGACAGGGAAGTAGCTATGGCTACACCTTC
>-|TRBJ2-7|13|TRBV25-1|-
CASSDPQGNEQYF
TGTGCCAGCAGTGACCCGCAGGGAAACGAGCAGTACTTC
>TRBD2|TRBJ2-2|18|TRBV9|-
CASSVSRGRRPNTGELFF
TGTGCCAGCAGCGTATCACGCGGGAGGAGGCCGAACACCGGGGAGCTGTTTTTT
>TRBD2|TRBJ2-1|16|TRBV7-2|-
CASTPVPTSGRSWQFF
TGTGCCAGCACCCCAGTCCCGACTAGCGGGAGGAGTTGGCAGTTCTTC
>TRBD2|TRBJ2-3|20|TRBV27|-
CASSLSDGTSGSFLTDTQYF
TGTGCCAGCAGTTTATCGGACGGGACTAGCGGGAGTTTCCTCACAGATACGCAGTATTTT
>-|TRBJ2-3|12|TRBV27|few
CASSPSTDTQYF
TGTGCCAGCAGTCCGAGCACAGATACGCAGTATTTT
>-|TRBJ1-1|13|TRBV30|-
CAWRVKRNTEAFF
TGTGCCTGGAGGGTCAAGCGAAACACTGAAGCTTTCTTT
>-|TRBJ2-5|14|TRBV19|-
CASSSGPGQETQYF
TGTGCCAGTAGTAGCGGGCCCGGACAAGAGACCCAGTACTTC
>-|TRBJ1-2|13|TRBV10-2|-
CASSERRVQGYTF
TGCGCCAGCAGTGAAAGGAGGGTGCAGGGCTACACCTTC
>TRBD2|TRBJ2-5|12|TRBV19|-
CASRTAGGIQYF
TGTGCCAGTAGAACAGCGGGGGGAATCCAGTACTTC
>-|TRBJ1-4|15|TRBV7-2|-
CASSPARITNEKLFF
TGTGCCAGCAGCCCAGCCAGGATAACGAATGAAAAACTGTTTTTT
>TRBD1|TRBJ2-2|16|TRBV15|-
CATSRGTPGQDGELFF
TGTGCCACCAGCAGAGGTACACCGGGACAGGACGGGGAGCTGTTTTTT
>-|TRBJ1-3|14|TRBV7-2|few
CASSLTTYGNTIYF
TGTGCCAGCAGCTTGACGACTTACGGAAACACCATATATTTT
>-|TRBJ2-2|14|TRBV30|few
CAWGSWGPTGELFF
TGTGCCTGGGGAAGCTGGGGGCCCACCGGGGAGCTGTTTTTT
>TRBD2|TRBJ2-7|14|TRBV28|-
CASRGTSGSYEQYF
TGTGCCAGCAGGGGGACTAGCGGATCCTACGAGCAGTACTTC
>-|TRBJ2-3|12|TRBV2|-
CASTLSTDTQYF
TGTGCCAGCACCCTCAGCACAGATACGCAGTATTTT
>TRBD2|TRBJ2-2|14|TRBV6-6|-
CASGSGRASGELFF
TGTGCCAGCGGGAGCGGGAGGGCATCCGGGGAGCTGTTTTTT
>TRBD1|TRBJ2-1|16|TRBV6-6|-
CASSRPDRELYNEQFF
TGTGCCAGCAGTCGACCCGACAGGGAATTATACAATGAGCAGTTCTTC
>TRBD1|TRBJ1-1|16|TRBV5-1|-
CASSPHGTGTGTEAFF
TGCGCCAGCAGCCCGCACGGGACAGGGACGGGCACTGAAGCTTTCTTT
>-|TRBJ2-7|13|TRBV2|-
CASSAAGRHEQYF
TGTGCCAGCAGTGCGGCAGGGCGGCACGAGCAGTACTTC
>-|TRBJ1-1|13|TRBV7-9|-
CASSPLPGTEAFF
TGTGCCAGCAGTCCACTTCCGGGTACTGAAGCTTTCTTT
>TRBD2|TRBJ2-3|18|TRBV7-9|-
CASSLARGREVATDTQYF
TGTGCCAGCAGCTTAGCGCGCGGGCGGGAGGTGGCCACAGATACGCAGTATTTT
>-|TRBJ2-2|15|TRBV7-2|-
CASSLAIAGIGELFF
TGTGCCAGCAGCTTAGCTATCGCGGGGATCGGGGAGCTGTTTTTT
>TRBD1|TRBJ1-1|13|TRBV2|-
CASSRQGRTEAFF
TGTGCCAGCAGTCGACAGGGGAGGACTGAAGCTTTCTTT
>-|TRBJ2-3|14|TRBV9|-
CASSVVGSADTQYF
TGTGCCAGCAGCGTAGTTGGAAGCGCAGATACGCAGTATTTT
>-|TRBJ2-1|15|TRBV4-1|-
CASSQATFGNDEQFF
TGCGCCAGCAGCCAAGCTACGTTCGGGAACGATGAGCAGTTCTTC